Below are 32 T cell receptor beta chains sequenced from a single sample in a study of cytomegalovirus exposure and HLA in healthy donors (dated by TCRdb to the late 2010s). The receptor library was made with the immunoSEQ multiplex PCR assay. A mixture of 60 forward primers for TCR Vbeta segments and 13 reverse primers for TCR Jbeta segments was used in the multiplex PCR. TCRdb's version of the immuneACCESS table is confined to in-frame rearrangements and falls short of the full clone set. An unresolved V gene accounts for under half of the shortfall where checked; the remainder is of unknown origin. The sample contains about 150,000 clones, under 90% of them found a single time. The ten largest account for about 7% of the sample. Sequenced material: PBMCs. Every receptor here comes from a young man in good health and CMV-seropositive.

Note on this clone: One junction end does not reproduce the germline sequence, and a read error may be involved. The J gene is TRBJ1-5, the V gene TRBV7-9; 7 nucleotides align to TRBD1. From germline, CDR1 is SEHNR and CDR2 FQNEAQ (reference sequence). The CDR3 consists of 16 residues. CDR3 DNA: TGTTCCAGCAGCTCGGCGGACAGGTCTCTCTATCAGCCCCAGCATTTT. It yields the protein CSSSSADRSLYQPQHF.

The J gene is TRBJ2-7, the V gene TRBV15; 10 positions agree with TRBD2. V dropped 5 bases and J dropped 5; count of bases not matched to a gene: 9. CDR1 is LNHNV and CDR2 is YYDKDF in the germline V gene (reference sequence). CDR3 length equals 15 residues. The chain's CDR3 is CATSPRGTSAHEQYF. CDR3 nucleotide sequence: TGTGCCACCAGCCCACGGGGGACTAGCGCCCACGAGCAGTACTTC.

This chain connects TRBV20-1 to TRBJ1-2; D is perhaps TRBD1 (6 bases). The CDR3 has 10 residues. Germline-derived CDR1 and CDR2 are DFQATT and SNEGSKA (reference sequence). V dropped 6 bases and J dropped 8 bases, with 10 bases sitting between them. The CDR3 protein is CSATTGGYTF. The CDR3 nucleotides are TGCAGTGCCACCACAGGGGGCTACACCTTC.

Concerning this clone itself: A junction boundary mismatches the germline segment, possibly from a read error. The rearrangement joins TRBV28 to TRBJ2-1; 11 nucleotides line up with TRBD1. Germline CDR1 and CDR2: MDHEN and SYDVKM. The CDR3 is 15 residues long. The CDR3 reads CASEGGQGAYTEQFF. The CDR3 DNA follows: TGTGCCAGCGAGGGCGGACAGGGGGCGTACACTGAGCAGTTCTTC. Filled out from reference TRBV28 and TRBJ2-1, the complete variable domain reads DVKVTQSSRYLVKRTGEKVFLECVQDMDHENMFWYRQDPGLGLRLIYFSYDVKMKEKGDIPEGYSVSREKKERFSLILESASTNQTSMYLCASEGGQGAYTEQFFGPGTRLTVL.

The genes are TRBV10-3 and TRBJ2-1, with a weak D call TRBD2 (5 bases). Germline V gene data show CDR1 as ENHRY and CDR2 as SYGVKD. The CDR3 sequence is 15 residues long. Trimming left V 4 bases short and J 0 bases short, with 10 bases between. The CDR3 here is CAISGYGVSYNEQFF. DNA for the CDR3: TGTGCCATCAGTGGCTACGGGGTCTCCTACAATGAGCAGTTCTTC.

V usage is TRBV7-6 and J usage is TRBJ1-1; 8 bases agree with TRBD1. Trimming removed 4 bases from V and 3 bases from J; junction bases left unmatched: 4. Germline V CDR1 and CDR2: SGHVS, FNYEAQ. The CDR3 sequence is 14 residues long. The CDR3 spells CASSSSGGYTEAFF. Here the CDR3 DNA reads TGTGCCAGCAGCTCCTCAGGGGGCTACACTGAAGCTTTCTTT.

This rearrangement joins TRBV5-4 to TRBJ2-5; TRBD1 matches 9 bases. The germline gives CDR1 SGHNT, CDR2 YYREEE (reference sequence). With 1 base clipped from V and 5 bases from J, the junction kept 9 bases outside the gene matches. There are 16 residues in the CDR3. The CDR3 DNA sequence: TGTGCCAGCAGCTTGACCGGGACAGGGAGGTCGGAGACCCAGTACTTC. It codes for CASSLTGTGRSETQYF.

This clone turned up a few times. The CDR3 coding sequence is TGTGCCAGTAGTATAGAGAACAGGGTTGGAGCTTTCTTT. It yields the protein CASSIENRVGAFF. The chain links TRBV19 to TRBJ1-1; D is perhaps TRBD1 (6 bases). Trimming took 0 bases from V and 10 from J, leaving 12 bases between them. The CDR3 runs 13 residues. Per the germline V gene, CDR1 is LNHDA and CDR2 is SQIVND (reference sequence).

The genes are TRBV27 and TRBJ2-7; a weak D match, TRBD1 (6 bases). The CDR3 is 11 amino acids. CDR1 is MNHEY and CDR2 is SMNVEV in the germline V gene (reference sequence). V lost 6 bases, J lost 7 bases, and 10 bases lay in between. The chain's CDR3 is CASRIRGEQYF. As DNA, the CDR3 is TGTGCCAGCAGGATTAGGGGGGAGCAGTACTTC.

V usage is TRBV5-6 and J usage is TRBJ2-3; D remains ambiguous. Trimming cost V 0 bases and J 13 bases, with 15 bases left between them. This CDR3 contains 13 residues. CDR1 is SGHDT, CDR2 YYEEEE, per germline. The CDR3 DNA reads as TGTGCCAGCAGCTTGGATGGAGCGACCTGGGAGTATTTT. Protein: CASSLDGATWEYF.

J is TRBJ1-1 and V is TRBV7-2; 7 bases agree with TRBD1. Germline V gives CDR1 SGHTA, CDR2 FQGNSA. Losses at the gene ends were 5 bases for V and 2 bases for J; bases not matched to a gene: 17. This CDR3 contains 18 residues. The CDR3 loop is CASSPFGTAGDLNTEAFF. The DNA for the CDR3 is TGTGCCAGCAGCCCCTTCGGGACAGCGGGAGACCTTAACACTGAAGCTTTCTTT. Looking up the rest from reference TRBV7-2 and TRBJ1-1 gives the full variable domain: GAGVSQSPSNKVTEKGKDVELRCDPISGHTALYWYRQSLGQGLEFLIYFQGNSAPDKSGLPSDRFSAERTGGSVSTLTIQRTQQEDSAVYLCASSPFGTAGDLNTEAFFGQGTRLTVV.

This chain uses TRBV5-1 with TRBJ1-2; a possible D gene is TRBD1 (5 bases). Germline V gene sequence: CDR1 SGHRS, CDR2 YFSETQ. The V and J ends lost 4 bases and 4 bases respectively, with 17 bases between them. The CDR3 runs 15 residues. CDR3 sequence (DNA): TGCGCCAGCAGCGTGGCGGCGGGGGGAGGCTATGGCTACACCTTC. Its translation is CASSVAAGGGYGYTF.

The chain's CDR3 is CAWTRQGDGEQFF. CDR3 in DNA: TGTGCCTGGACCCGGCAGGGGGACGGTGAGCAGTTCTTC. V and J are TRBV30 and TRBJ2-1, with TRBD1 matching 7 bases. V shed 4 bases and J 9 bases; nucleotides not matched to a gene: 9. The CDR3 sequence is 13 residues long. CDR1 is GTSNPN, CDR2 SVGIG, per germline (reference sequence).

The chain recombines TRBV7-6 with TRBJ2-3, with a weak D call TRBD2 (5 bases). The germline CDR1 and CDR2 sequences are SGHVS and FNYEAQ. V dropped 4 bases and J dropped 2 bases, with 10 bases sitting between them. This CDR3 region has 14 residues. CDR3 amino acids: CASSSTGNTDTQYF. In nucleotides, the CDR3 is TGTGCCAGCAGCTCTACGGGGAACACAGATACGCAGTATTTT.

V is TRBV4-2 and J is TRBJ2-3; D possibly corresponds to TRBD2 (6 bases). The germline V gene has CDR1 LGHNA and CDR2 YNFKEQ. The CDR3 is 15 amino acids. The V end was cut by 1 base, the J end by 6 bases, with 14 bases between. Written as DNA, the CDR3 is TGTGCCAGCAGCCAAGGTGAGACTAGTGCCGATACGCAGTATTTT. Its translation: CASSQGETSADTQYF.

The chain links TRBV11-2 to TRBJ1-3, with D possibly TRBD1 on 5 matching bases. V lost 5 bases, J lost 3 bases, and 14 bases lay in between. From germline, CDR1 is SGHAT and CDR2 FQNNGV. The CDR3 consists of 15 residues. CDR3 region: CASSPPGVYGNTIYF. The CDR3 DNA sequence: TGTGCCAGCAGCCCCCCGGGGGTTTATGGAAACACCATATATTTT. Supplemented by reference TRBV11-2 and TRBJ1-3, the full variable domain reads EAGVAQSPRYKIIEKRQSVAFWCNPISGHATLYWYQQILGQGPKLLIQFQNNGVVDDSQLPKDRFSAERLKGVDSTLKIQPAKLEDSAVYLCASSPPGVYGNTIYFGEGSWLTVV.

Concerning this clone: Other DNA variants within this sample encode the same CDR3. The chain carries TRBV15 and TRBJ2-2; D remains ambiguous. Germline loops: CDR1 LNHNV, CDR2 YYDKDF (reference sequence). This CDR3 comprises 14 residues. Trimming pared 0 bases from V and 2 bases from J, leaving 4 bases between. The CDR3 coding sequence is TGTGCCACCAGCAGAGACAGAAACACCGGGGAGCTGTTTTTT. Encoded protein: CATSRDRNTGELFF.

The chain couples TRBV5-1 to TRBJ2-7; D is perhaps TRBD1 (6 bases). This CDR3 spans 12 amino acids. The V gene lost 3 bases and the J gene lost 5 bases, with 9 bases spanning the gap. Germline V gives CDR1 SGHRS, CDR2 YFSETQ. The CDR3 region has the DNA TGCGCCAGCAGCTCCAACAGGGACGAGCAGTACTTC. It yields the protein CASSSNRDEQYF.

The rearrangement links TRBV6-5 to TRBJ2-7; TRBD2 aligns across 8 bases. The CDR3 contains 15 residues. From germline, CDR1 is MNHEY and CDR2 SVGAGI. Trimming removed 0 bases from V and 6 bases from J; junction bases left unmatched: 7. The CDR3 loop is CASSYSEAGVSEQYF. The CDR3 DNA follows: TGTGCCAGCAGTTACTCGGAAGCGGGAGTCTCCGAGCAGTACTTC.

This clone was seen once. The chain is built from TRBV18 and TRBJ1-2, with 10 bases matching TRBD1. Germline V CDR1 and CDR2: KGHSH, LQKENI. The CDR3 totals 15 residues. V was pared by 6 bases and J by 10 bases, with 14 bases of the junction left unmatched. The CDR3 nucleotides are TGTGCCAGCTCCCGGGGGACAGGGGAATTATCTGACTACACCTTC. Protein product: CASSRGTGELSDYTF.

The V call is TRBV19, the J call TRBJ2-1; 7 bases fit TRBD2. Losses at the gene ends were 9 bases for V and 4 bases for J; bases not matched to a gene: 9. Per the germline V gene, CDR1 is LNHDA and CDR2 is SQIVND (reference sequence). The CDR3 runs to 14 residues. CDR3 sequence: CASGPGLPYNEQFF. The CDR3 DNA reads TGTGCCAGCGGACCGGGACTACCTTACAATGAGCAGTTCTTC.

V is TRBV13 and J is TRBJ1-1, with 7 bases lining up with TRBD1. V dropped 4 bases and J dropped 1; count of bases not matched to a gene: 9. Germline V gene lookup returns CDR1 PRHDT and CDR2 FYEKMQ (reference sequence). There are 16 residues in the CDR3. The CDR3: CASSSYNRGRNTEAFF. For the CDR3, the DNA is TGTGCCAGCAGCTCATACAACAGGGGAAGGAACACTGAAGCTTTCTTT.

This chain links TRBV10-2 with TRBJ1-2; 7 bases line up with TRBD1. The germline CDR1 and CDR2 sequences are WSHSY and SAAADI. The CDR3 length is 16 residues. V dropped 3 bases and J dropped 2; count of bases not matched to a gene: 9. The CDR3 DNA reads TGCGCCAGCAGTGACCCCGGGACAGATATCAACTATGGCTACACCTTC. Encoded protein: CASSDPGTDINYGYTF.

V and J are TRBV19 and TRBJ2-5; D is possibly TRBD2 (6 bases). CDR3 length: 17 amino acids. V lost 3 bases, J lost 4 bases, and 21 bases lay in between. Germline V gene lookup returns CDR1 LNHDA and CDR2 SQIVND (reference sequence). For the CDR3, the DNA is TGTGCCAGTAGTATTTCGTCCGCGACTAGTCAGGGAGAGACCCAGTACTTC. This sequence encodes CASSISSATSQGETQYF.

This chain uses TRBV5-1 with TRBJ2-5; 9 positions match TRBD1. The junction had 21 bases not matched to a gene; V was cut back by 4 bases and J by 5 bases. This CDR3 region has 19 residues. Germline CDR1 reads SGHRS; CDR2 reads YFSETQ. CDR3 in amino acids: CASSRNGGTGRIQRETQYF. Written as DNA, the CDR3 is TGCGCCAGCAGCCGAAATGGCGGGACAGGGAGGATCCAAAGGGAGACCCAGTACTTC.

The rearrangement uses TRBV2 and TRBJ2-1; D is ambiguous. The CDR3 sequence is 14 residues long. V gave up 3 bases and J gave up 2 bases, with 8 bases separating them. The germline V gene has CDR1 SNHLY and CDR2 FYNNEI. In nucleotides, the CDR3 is TGTGCCAGCAGTGAGAGTACCCCCTACAATGAGCAGTTCTTC. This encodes CASSESTPYNEQFF.

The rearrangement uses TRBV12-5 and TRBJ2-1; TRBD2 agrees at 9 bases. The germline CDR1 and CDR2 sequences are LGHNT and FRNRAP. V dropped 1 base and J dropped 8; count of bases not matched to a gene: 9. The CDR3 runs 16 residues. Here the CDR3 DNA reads TGTGCTAGTGGTTTGGAGGTAGCGGGGGCCGGGGATGAGCAGTTCTTC. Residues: CASGLEVAGAGDEQFF.

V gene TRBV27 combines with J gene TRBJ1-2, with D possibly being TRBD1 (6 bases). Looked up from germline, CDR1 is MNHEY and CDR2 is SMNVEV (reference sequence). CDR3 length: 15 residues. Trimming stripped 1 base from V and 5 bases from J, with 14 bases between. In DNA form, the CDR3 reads TGTGCCAGCAGTTTATTTGGGGGAGGGGGATATGGCTACACCTTC. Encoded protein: CASSLFGGGGYGYTF.

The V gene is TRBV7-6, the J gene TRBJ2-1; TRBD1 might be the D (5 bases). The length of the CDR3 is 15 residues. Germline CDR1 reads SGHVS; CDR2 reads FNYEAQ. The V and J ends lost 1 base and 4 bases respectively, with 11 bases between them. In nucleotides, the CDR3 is TGTGCCAGCAGCTTAGGATTTAAGGGGTACAATGAGCAGTTCTTC. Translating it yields CASSLGFKGYNEQFF.

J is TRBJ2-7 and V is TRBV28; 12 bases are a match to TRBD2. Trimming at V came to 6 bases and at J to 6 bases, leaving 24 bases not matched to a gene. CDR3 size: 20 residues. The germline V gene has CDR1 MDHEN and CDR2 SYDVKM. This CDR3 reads CASSSREWASGRAIIGEQYF. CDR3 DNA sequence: TGTGCCAGCAGCTCCCGGGAGTGGGCTAGCGGGAGGGCCATTATCGGCGAGCAGTACTTC.

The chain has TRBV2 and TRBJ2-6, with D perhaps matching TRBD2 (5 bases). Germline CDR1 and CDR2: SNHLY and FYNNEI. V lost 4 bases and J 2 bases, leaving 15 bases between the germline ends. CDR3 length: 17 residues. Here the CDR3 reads CASSASDAGTGANVLTF. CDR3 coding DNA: TGTGCCAGCAGTGCCTCAGACGCGGGTACTGGGGCCAACGTCCTGACTTTC.

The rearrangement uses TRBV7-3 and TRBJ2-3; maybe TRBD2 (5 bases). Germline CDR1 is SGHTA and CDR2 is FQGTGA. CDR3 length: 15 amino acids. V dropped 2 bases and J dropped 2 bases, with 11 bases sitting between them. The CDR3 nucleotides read TGTGCCAGCAGCTTAGGGTCGGGGTACACAGATACGCAGTATTTT. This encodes CASSLGSGYTDTQYF.